These 17 T cell receptor beta chains share one sample of origin, sequenced in a study of blood T cell dynamics during melanoma immunotherapy. Profiled with immunoSEQ multiplex PCR; TCRdb holds only in-frame clones, not every one. The repertoire includes over 14,000 clones, about 85% of them detected once, and about 4.6% sits in the top ten. The time point here: pre-treatment baseline. The sample was blood, taken from a patient treated with checkpoint blockade. The receptors shown here come from a human donor with melanoma.

On this clone: Its ends do not fully match the called genes, so a read error is possible. The chain combines TRBV7-9 with TRBJ2-1, with 13 nucleotides matching TRBD2. The CDR3 spans 16 residues. Germline lookup yields CDR1 SEHNR and CDR2 FQNEAQ (reference sequence). For the CDR3, the DNA is TGTGCCAGCGGAACTAGCGGGGGGGCGTATTACAACGAGCAGTTCTTC. Its protein product is CASGTSGGAYYNEQFF.

The J gene is TRBJ1-2, the V gene TRBV9; D uncertain. This CDR3 has 15 residues. The V gene lost 0 bases and the J gene lost 0 bases, with 9 bases spanning the gap. Looked up from germline, CDR1 is SGDLS and CDR2 is YYNGEE. The CDR3 region is CASSVGGRANYGYTF. CDR3 coding DNA: TGTGCCAGCAGCGTAGGTGGAAGAGCTAACTATGGCTACACCTTC.

The rearrangement links TRBV5-1 to TRBJ2-1; 7 bases match TRBD2. The CDR3 extends over 15 amino acids. The V gene end was trimmed by 4 bases and the J gene end by 0 bases; junction bases not matched to a gene: 4. Per germline, CDR1 SGHRS and CDR2 YFSETQ. CDR3 region: CASSPGGSSYNEQFF. For the CDR3, the DNA is TGCGCCAGCAGCCCCGGGGGGAGCTCCTACAATGAGCAGTTCTTC.

CDR3 in amino acids: CASTIYPPNLVNTEAFF. DNA of the CDR3: TGTGCCAGCACCATTTACCCCCCGAACCTTGTGAACACTGAAGCTTTCTTT. The rearrangement uses TRBV28 and TRBJ1-1; D is ambiguous. Germline V lookup: CDR1 MDHEN, CDR2 SYDVKM. Trimming took 7 bases from V and 0 from J, leaving 21 bases between them. The CDR3 is 17 residues long.

The chain carries TRBV4-1 and TRBJ2-7; no definite D call. The CDR3 extends over 12 amino acids. Germline V gene data show CDR1 as MGHRA and CDR2 as YSYEKL. The V and J ends lost 2 bases and 8 bases respectively, with 10 bases between them. In DNA form, the CDR3 reads TGCGCCAGCAGCCAAATAGGGATGAAGCAGTACTTC. Protein: CASSQIGMKQYF.

This clone was picked up one time. The genes are TRBV7-9 and TRBJ2-1; D remains unclear. The CDR3 loop spans 13 amino acids. Germline V lookup: CDR1 SEHNR, CDR2 FQNEAQ (reference sequence). The V gene lost 5 bases and the J gene lost 6 bases, with 11 bases spanning the gap. CDR3 region: CASSKTDGNEQFF. The CDR3 bases are TGTGCCAGCAGCAAAACGGACGGCAATGAGCAGTTCTTC.

This clone was detected once. V gene TRBV5-1 combines with J gene TRBJ2-7; 9 bases line up with TRBD2. Germline CDR1 SGHRS, CDR2 YFSETQ. This CDR3 comprises 14 residues. Trimming at V came to 4 bases and at J to 5 bases, leaving 7 bases not matched to a gene. The CDR3: CASSGGGVPDEQYF. In DNA form, the CDR3 reads TGCGCCAGCAGCGGCGGGGGGGTTCCTGACGAGCAGTACTTC.

The chain links TRBV5-1 to TRBJ2-1, with D possibly matching TRBD2 (6 bases). The germline V gene encodes CDR1 SGHRS and CDR2 YFSETQ. The CDR3 is made up of 16 amino acids. Trimming stripped 4 bases from V and 0 bases from J, with 14 bases between. CDR3 loop: CASSTPGDRSYNEQFF. The DNA for the CDR3 is TGCGCCAGCAGCACCCCGGGGGACCGCTCCTACAATGAGCAGTTCTTC. The full variable domain, in which reference TRBV5-1 and TRBJ2-1 provide the parts outside the CDR3, is KAGVTQTPRYLIKTRGQQVTLSCSPISGHRSVSWYQQTPGQGLQFLFEYFSETQRNKGNFPGRFSGRQFSNSRSEMNVSTLELGDSALYLCASSTPGDRSYNEQFFGPGTRLTVL.

The chain recombines TRBV19 with TRBJ2-3; TRBD2 aligns across 10 bases. Germline V gene sequence: CDR1 LNHDA, CDR2 SQIVND (reference sequence). The length of the CDR3 is 14 residues. V was clipped by 3 bases and J by 8 bases; unmatched bases: 5. The CDR3 protein is CASSMGTSAGTQYF. Written as DNA, the CDR3 is TGTGCCAGTAGTATGGGGACTAGCGCTGGTACGCAGTATTTT.

This clone came up a few times. This rearrangement joins TRBV19 to TRBJ2-2, with a possible D match to TRBD1 (5 bases). The germline V gene has CDR1 LNHDA and CDR2 SQIVND (reference sequence). The V gene lost 3 bases and the J gene lost 0 bases, with 8 bases spanning the gap. CDR3 size: 15 residues. CDR3 loop: CASSMSGTNTGELFF. The CDR3 DNA reads as TGTGCCAGTAGTATGTCAGGGACGAACACCGGGGAGCTGTTTTTT. Variable domain in full (rest from reference TRBV19 and TRBJ2-2): DGGITQSPKYLFRKEGQNVTLSCEQNLNHDAMYWYRQDPGQGLRLIYYSQIVNDFQKGDIAEGYSVSREKKESFPLTVTSAQKNPTAFYLCASSMSGTNTGELFFGEGSRLTVL.

J is TRBJ1-5 and V is TRBV6-5; D is perhaps TRBD1 (5 bases). Germline CDR1 MNHEY, CDR2 SVGAGI. The CDR3 is 15 amino acids. V dropped 4 bases and J dropped 5 bases, with 15 bases sitting between them. The CDR3 nucleotides are TGTGCCAGCAGTTTTACGGGCCGGGGGGATCAGCCCCAGCATTTT. Protein: CASSFTGRGDQPQHF.

The rearrangement links TRBV6-5 to TRBJ1-2, with 7 bases fitting TRBD1. The V and J ends lost 0 bases and 6 bases, in that order; junction bases with no gene match: 7. The germline gives CDR1 MNHEY, CDR2 SVGAGI. There are 15 residues in the CDR3. The CDR3 loop reads CASSYSRGPAHGYTF. In DNA form, the CDR3 reads TGTGCCAGCAGTTACTCTAGGGGGCCCGCGCATGGCTACACCTTC.

As DNA, the CDR3 is TGTGCCAGCCTCAAGTCCGGGGAGCAGCAGACCCAGTACTTC. It translates to CASLKSGEQQTQYF. The rearrangement uses TRBV7-9 and TRBJ2-5, with D possibly TRBD2 on 5 matching bases. Per the germline V gene, CDR1 is SEHNR and CDR2 is FQNEAQ (reference sequence). CDR3 length: 14 amino acids. V shed 8 bases and J shed 6 bases, with 19 bases lying between them.

This chain connects TRBV4-1 to TRBJ2-5, with 14 bases fitting TRBD2. CDR1 is MGHRA, CDR2 YSYEKL, per germline. Trimming took 5 bases from V and 4 from J; bases not matched to a gene: 6. The CDR3 is 16 residues long. CDR3 bases: TGCGCCAGCAGCTTCCGACTAGCGGGGGGGCTAGAGACCCAGTACTTC. This codes for CASSFRLAGGLETQYF.

This rearrangement joins TRBV11-3 to TRBJ1-2; D may be TRBD1 (6 bases). The CDR3 consists of 14 residues. Germline values: CDR1 SGHNT, CDR2 YENEEA. Trimming shortened V by 5 bases and J by 5 bases, and 15 bases separated the two germline ends. In DNA form, the CDR3 reads TGTGCCAGCAGCCCCGACAGGTCTGGATATGGCTACACCTTC. Translation gives CASSPDRSGYGYTF.

This clone was found a few times. The chain links TRBV28 to TRBJ1-5; D gene unclear. CDR1 and CDR2 from the germline V gene are MDHEN and SYDVKM. This CDR3 is built from 16 residues. V was trimmed by 6 bases and J by 0 bases, leaving 15 bases between them. This CDR3 reads CASSDPGGYSNQPQHF. Here the CDR3 DNA reads TGTGCCAGCAGCGATCCAGGAGGGTATAGCAATCAGCCCCAGCATTTT. Drawing the rest from reference TRBV28 and TRBJ1-5, the complete variable domain is DVKVTQSSRYLVKRTGEKVFLECVQDMDHENMFWYRQDPGLGLRLIYFSYDVKMKEKGDIPEGYSVSREKKERFSLILESASTNQTSMYLCASSDPGGYSNQPQHFGDGTRLSIL.

The chain recombines TRBV28 with TRBJ2-5; D may be TRBD1 (6 bases). V shed 7 bases and J shed 0 bases, with 21 bases lying between them. This CDR3 is built from 17 residues. CDR1 is MDHEN, CDR2 SYDVKM, per germline. The CDR3 nucleotides read TGTGCCAGCACCTTAGAAACAGGGACCTTGTACCAAGAGACCCAGTACTTC. Its protein product is CASTLETGTLYQETQYF.